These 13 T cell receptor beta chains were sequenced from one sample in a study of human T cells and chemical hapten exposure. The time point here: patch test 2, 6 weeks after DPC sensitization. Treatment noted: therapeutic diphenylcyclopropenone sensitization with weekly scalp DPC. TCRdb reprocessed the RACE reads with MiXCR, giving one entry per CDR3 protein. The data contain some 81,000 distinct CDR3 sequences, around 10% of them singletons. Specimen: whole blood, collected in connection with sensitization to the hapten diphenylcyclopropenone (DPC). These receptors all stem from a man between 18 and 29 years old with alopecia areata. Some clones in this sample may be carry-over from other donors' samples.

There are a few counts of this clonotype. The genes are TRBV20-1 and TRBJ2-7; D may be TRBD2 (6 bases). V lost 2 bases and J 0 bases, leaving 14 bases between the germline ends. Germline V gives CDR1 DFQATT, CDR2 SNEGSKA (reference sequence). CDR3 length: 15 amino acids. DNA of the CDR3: TGCAGTGCTAGATACCTCCCGGGACTCTCCTACGAGCAGTACTTC. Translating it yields CSARYLPGLSYEQYF.

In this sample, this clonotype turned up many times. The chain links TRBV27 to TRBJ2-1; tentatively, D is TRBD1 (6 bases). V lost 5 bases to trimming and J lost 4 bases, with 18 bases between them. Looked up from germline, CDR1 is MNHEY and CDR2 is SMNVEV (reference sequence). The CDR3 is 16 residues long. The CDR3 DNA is TGTGCCAGCAGTCTAGAGGTGGGGGCCGGATACAATGAGCAGTTCTTC. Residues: CASSLEVGAGYNEQFF.

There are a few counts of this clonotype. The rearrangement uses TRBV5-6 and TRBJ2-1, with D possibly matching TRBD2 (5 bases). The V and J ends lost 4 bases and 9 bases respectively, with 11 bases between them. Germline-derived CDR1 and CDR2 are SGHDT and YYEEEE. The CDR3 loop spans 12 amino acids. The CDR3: CASSQNRGEQFF. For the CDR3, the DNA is TGTGCCAGCAGCCAAAACCGGGGTGAGCAGTTCTTC. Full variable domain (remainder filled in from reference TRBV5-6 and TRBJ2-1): DAGVTQSPTHLIKTRGQQVTLRCSPKSGHDTVSWYQQALGQGPQFIFQYYEEEERQRGNFPDRFSGHQFPNYSSELNVNALLLGDSALYLCASSQNRGEQFFGPGTRLTVL.

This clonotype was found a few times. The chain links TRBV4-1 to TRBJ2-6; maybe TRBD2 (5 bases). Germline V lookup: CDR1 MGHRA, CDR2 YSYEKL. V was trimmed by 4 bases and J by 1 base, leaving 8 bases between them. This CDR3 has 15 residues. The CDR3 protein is CASSLRGSGANVLTF. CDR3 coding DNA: TGCGCCAGCAGCCTACGGGGATCTGGGGCCAACGTCCTGACTTTC.

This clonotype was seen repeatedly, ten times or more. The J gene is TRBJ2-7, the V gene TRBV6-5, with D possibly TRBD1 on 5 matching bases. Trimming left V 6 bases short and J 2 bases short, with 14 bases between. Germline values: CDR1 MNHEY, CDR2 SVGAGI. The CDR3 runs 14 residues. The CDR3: CASSPLKGTYEQYF. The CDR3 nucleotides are TGTGCCAGCAGCCCTCTCAAGGGGACCTACGAGCAGTACTTC.

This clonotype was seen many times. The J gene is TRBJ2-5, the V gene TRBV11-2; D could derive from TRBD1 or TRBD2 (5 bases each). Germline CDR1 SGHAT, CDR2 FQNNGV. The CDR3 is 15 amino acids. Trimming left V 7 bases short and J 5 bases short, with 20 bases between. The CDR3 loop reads CASTPPAGWRETQYF. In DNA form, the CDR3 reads TGTGCCAGCACCCCCCCGGCAGGGTGGAGGGAGACCCAGTACTTC.

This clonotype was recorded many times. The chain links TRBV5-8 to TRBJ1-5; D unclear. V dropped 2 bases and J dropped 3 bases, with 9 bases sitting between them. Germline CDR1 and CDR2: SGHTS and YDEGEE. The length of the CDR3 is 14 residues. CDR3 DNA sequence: TGTGCCAGCAGCTTACTACCGGTCAATCAGCCCCAGCATTTT. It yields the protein CASSLLPVNQPQHF.

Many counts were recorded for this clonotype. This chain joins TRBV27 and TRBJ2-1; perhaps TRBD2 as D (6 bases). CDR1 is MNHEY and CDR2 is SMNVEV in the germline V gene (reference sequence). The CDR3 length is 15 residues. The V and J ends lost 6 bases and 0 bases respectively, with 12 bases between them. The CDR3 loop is CASSRGTNSYNEQFF. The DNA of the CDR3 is TGTGCCAGCAGCCGGGGGACCAACTCCTACAATGAGCAGTTCTTC.

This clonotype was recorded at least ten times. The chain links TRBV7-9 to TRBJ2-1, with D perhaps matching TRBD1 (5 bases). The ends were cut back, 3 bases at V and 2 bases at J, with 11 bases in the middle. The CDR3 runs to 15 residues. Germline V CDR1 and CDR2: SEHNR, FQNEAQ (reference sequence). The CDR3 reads CASSLRQGAYNEQFF. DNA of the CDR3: TGTGCCAGCAGCTTGCGGCAGGGTGCCTACAATGAGCAGTTCTTC.

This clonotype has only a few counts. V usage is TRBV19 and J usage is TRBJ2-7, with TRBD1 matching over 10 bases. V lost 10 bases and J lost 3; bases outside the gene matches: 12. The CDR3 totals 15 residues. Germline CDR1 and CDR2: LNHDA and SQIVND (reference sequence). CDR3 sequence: CATKSRDRGIYEQYF. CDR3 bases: TGTGCCACCAAATCCAGGGACAGGGGTATCTACGAGCAGTACTTC.

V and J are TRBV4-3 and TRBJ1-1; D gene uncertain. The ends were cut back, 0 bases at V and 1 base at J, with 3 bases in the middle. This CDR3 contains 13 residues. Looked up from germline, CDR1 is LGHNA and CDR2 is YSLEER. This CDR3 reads CASSQEANTEAFF. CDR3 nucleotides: TGCGCCAGCAGCCAAGAGGCGAACACTGAAGCTTTCTTT.

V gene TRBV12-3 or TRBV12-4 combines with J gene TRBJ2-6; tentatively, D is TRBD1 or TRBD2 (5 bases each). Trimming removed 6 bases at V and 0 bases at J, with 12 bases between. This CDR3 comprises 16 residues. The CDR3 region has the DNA TGTGCCAGCAGCCCCTTGAGGGGCTCTGGGGCCAACGTCCTGACTTTC. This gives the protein CASSPLRGSGANVLTF.

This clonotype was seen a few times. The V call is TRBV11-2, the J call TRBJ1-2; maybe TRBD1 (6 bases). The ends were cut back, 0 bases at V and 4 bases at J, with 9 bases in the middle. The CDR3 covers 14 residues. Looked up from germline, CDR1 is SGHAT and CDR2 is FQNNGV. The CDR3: CASSLDQGFYGYTF. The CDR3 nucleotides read TGTGCCAGCAGCTTAGATCAGGGGTTCTATGGCTACACCTTC.